A single sample gave rise to the 5 T cell receptor beta chains below, sequenced in a study of identifying expanded T cells in peripheral blood. Clones were sequenced by immunoSEQ multiplex PCR, and TCRdb holds only the in-frame ones, with some missing. The table has under 150,000 clones, approximately 86% seen once. Sequences were obtained from blood. The receptors stem from a person aged 18 to 70 in good health.

This clone has more than one count but fewer than ten. The gene calls are TRBV7-8 and TRBJ1-6, with 10 nucleotides matching TRBD1. The CDR3 has 15 residues. Trimming at V came to 5 bases and at J to 10 bases, leaving 8 bases not matched to a gene. Germline V gives CDR1 SGHVS, CDR2 FQNEAQ. The DNA of the CDR3 is TGTGCCAGCAGCCCTCCGGGACAGGGGTACTCACCCCTCCACTTT. It is translated as CASSPPGQGYSPLHF.

This chain uses TRBV6-5 with TRBJ1-4; D is possibly TRBD1 (5 bases). The CDR3 length is 14 residues. The germline gives CDR1 MNHEY, CDR2 SVGAGI. The ends were cut back, 6 bases at V and 0 bases at J, with 8 bases in the middle. CDR3 nucleotide sequence: TGTGCCAGCAGGACAGAGCCAACTAATGAAAAACTGTTTTTT. Translation gives CASRTEPTNEKLFF.

The chain has TRBV6-5 and TRBJ2-7; 10 nucleotides match TRBD2. Trimming cost V 6 bases and J 3 bases; bases outside gene matches: 5. Germline CDR1 reads MNHEY; CDR2 reads SVGAGI. This CDR3 has 14 amino acids. CDR3 residues: CASRPSGSLYEQYF. The DNA of the CDR3 is TGTGCCAGCAGACCTAGCGGGAGCCTCTACGAGCAGTACTTC.

The genes are TRBV5-1 and TRBJ1-1; no firm D call. Germline lookup yields CDR1 SGHRS and CDR2 YFSETQ. With 0 bases removed from V and 8 bases from J, the gap between germline ends came to 8 bases. The CDR3 has 12 amino acids. CDR3 sequence (DNA): TGCGCCAGCAGCTTGGATCAGCAGGAAGCTTTCTTT. Its protein is CASSLDQQEAFF.

This chain links TRBV6-5 with TRBJ1-6, with 9 bases fitting TRBD1. The CDR3 runs 14 residues. Looked up from germline, CDR1 is MNHEY and CDR2 is SVGAGI. The V segment lost 5 bases and the J segment 7 bases; nucleotides outside the gene matches: 3. CDR3 sequence (DNA): TGTGCCAGCAGTCGGACAGGGGACAATTCACCCCTCCACTTT. This codes for CASSRTGDNSPLHF.